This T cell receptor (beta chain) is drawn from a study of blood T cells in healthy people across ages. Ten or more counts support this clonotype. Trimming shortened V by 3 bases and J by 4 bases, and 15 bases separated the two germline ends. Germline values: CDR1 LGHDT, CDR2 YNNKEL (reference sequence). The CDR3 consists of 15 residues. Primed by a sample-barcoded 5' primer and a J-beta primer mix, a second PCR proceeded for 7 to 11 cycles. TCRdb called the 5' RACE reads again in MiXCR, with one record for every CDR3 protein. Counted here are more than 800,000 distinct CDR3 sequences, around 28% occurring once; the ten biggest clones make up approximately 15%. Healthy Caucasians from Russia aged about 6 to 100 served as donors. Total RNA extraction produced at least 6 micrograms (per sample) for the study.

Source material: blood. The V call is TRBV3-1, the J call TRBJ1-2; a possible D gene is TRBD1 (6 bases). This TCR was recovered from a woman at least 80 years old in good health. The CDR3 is CASSQYGTTPYGYTF. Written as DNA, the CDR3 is TGTGCCAGCAGCCAGTACGGGACAACCCCCTATGGCTACACCTTC.